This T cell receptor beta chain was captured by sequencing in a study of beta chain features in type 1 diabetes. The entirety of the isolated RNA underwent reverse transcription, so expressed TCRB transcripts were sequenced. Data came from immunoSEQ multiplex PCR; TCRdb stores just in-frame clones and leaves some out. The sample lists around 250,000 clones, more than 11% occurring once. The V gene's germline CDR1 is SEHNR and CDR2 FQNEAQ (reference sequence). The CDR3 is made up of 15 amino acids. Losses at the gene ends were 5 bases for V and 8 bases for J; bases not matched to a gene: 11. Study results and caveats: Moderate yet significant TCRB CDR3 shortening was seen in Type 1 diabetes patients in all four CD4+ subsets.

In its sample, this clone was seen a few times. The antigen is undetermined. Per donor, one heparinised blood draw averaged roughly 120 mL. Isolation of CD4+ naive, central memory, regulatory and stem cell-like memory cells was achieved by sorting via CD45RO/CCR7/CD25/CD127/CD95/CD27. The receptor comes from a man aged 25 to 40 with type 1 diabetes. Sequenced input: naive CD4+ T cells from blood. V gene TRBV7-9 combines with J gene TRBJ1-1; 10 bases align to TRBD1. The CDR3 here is CASSGWTGGTGEAFF. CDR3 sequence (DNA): TGTGCCAGCAGCGGGTGGACAGGGGGGACGGGCGAAGCTTTCTTT.